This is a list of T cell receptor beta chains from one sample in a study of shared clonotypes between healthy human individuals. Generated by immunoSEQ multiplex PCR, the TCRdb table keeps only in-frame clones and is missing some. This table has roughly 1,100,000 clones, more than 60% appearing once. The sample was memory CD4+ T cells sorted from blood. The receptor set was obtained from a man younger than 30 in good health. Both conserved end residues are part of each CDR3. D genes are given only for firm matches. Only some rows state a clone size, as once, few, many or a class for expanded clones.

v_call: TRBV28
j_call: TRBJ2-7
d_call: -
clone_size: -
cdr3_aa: CASSKIPYEQYF
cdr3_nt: TGTGCCAGCAGTAAGATACCCTACGAGCAGTACTTC

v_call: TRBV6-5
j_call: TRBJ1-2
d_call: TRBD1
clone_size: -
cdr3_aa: CASNPGTGGGYTF
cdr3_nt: TGTGCCAGCAACCCCGGGACAGGAGGAGGCTACACCTTC

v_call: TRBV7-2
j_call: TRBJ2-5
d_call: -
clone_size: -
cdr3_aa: CASSPAGTTKTQYF
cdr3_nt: TGTGCCAGCAGCCCCGCCGGGACCACAAAGACCCAGTACTTC

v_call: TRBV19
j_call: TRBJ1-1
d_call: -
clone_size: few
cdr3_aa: CASSLSRTANTEAFF
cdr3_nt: TGTGCCAGTAGTTTGAGTCGGACAGCGAACACTGAAGCTTTCTTT

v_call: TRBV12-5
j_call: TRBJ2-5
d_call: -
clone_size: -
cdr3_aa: CASGDLVVTQETQYF
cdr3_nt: TGTGCTAGTGGAGACCTCGTGGTAACCCAAGAGACCCAGTACTTC

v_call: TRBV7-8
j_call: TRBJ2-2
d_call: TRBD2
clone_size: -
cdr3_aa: CASSSYYLSGRATGELFF
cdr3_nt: TGTGCCAGCAGCTCGTATTACCTTAGCGGGAGGGCCACCGGGGAGCTGTTTTTT

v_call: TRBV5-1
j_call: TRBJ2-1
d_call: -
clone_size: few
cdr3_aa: CASSLEGLGRNEQFF
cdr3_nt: TGCGCCAGCAGCTTGGAGGGGTTGGGGCGCAATGAGCAGTTCTTC

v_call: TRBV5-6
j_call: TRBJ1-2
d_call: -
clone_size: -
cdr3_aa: CASSQGTDRGYTF
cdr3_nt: TGTGCCAGCAGCCAGGGGACCGACCGGGGCTACACCTTC

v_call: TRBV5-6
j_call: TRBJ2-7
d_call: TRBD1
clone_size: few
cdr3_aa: CASSHRDRHYEQYF
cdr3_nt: TGTGCCAGCAGCCACCGGGACAGACACTACGAGCAGTACTTC

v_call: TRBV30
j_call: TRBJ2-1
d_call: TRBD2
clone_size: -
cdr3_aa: CAWSRGGIYNEQFF
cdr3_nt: TGTGCCTGGAGCCGCGGGGGAATCTACAATGAGCAGTTCTTC

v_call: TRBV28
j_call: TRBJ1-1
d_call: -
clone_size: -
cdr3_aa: CASSLSGDTEAFF
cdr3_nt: TGTGCCAGCAGTTTATCGGGGGACACTGAAGCTTTCTTT

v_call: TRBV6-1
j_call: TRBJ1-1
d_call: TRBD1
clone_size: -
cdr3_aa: CASSEDRGWTEAFF
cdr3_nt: TGTGCCAGCAGTGAAGACAGGGGTTGGACTGAAGCTTTCTTT

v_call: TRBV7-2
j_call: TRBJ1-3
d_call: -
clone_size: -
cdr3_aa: CASSPSGSRSGNTIYF
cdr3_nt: TGTGCCAGCAGCCCTAGCGGGAGCAGGTCTGGAAACACCATATATTTT

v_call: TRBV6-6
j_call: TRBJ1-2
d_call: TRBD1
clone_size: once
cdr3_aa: CASSRSDRGRVGGYTF
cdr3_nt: TGTGCCAGCAGTCGCTCCGACAGGGGGCGAGTCGGGGGCTACACCTTC

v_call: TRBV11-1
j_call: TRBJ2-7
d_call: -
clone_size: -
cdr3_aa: CASSTGYEQYF
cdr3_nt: TGTGCCAGCAGCACAGGCTACGAGCAGTACTTC

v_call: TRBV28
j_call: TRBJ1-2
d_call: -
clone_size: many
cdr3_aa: CASSLATGSYGYTF
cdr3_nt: TGTGCCAGCAGTTTAGCCACAGGGAGCTATGGCTACACCTTC

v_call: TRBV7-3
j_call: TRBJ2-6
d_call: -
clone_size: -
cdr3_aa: CASSPGAQVASSGANVLTF
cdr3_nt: TGTGCCAGCAGCCCCGGGGCTCAGGTCGCGAGCTCTGGGGCCAACGTCCTGACTTTC

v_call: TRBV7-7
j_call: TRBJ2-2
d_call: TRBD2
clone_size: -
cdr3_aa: CASSLDLAGNTGELFF
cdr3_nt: TGTGCTAGCAGCTTAGATCTAGCGGGGAACACCGGGGAGCTGTTTTTT

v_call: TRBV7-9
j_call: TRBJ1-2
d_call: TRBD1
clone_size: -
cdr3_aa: CASSSTDRDGYGYTF
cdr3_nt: TGTGCCAGCAGCTCGACGGACAGGGACGGTTATGGCTACACCTTC

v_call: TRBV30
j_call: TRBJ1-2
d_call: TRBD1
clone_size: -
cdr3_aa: CAWSVKRTGTGYPQGYGYTF
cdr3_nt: TGTGCCTGGAGTGTAAAGAGGACCGGGACAGGGTACCCTCAGGGCTATGGCTACACCTTC

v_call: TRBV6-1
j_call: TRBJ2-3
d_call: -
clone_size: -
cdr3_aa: CASSEAGASADTQYF
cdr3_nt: TGTGCCAGCAGTGAAGCAGGGGCGTCCGCAGATACGCAGTATTTT

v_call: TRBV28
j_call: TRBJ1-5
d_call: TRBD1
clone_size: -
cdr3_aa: CASSSSGQGTGSNQPQHF
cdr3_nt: TGTGCCAGCAGTTCCTCGGGACAGGGAACAGGAAGCAATCAGCCCCAGCATTTT